This TCR beta chain is drawn from a study of T cell responses to AZD1222 COVID-19 vaccine. Findings of the study overall: Samples come after the peak T cell response, not at day 14.

The method was immunoSEQ multiplex PCR; TCRdb's version includes in-frame clones alone and lacks a portion of them. The sample has 130,000 to 150,000 clones, about 86% seen once. This CDR3 is built from 14 residues. V was cut by 9 bases and J by 3 bases, with 15 bases left in between. CDR1 is SEHNR and CDR2 is FQNEAQ in the germline V gene (reference sequence). On this clone itself: The target antigen is unknown.

The sequence came from an adult who received the AZD1222 COVID-19 vaccine. The chain uses TRBV7-9 and TRBJ2-1, with a tentative D call TRBD1 (6 bases). Source: peripheral blood, taken 28 days after the second AZD1222 dose. This chain's CDR3 is CASTGFTGYNEQFF. DNA for the CDR3: TGTGCCAGTACAGGGTTTACGGGCTACAATGAGCAGTTCTTC.